This T cell receptor beta chain was obtained from a study of blood T cell repertoires in COVID-19. On the study more broadly: Samples taken during acute and convalescent COVID-19 were collected in the United States, Italy and Spain.

Sequencing used immunoSEQ multiplex PCR; TCRdb keeps in-frame clones, though not all of them. The table records about 80,000 clones, around 82% of them present only once. The CDR3 extends over 14 amino acids. The germline CDR1 and CDR2 sequences are SQVTM and ANQGSEA. The J segment lost 2 bases and the V segment lost 5 bases, leaving 6 bases of the junction unmatched. This clone has more than one count but fewer than ten. Sequenced: peripheral blood. V gene TRBV29-1 combines with J gene TRBJ1-2, with TRBD1 matching 9 bases. The clonotype was recovered from a man at least 80 years old with active or convalescent COVID-19. CDR3 residues: CSVLGDRANYGYTF. The CDR3 DNA reads TGCAGCGTTTTAGGGGACAGGGCGAACTATGGCTACACCTTC.